These 19 T cell receptor beta chains were all obtained from the same sample, sequenced in a study of blood T cell repertoires in COVID-19. Profiled with immunoSEQ multiplex PCR; TCRdb holds only in-frame clones, not every one. The sample gives approximately 240,000 clones, around 81% of which show up once; about 2.3% is in the top ten. The sample taken for sequencing was peripheral blood. Receptor source: an older woman with acute or convalescent COVID-19.

The V gene is TRBV3-1 (or the pseudogene TRBV3-2), the J gene TRBJ2-3, with D perhaps TRBD2 (7 bases). V was clipped by 0 bases and J by 0 bases, with 19 bases between them. Germline V gene data show CDR1 as LGHDT and CDR2 as YNNKEL (reference sequence). The CDR3 has 19 amino acids. CDR3 coding DNA: TGTGCCAGCAGCCAAGATTTGCGGGGGACAACGTTTAGCACAGATACGCAGTATTTT. Its translation is CASSQDLRGTTFSTDTQYF.

V usage is TRBV3-1 (or the pseudogene TRBV3-2) and J usage is TRBJ2-1; 8 bases match TRBD2. The CDR3 has 19 amino acids. V shed 1 base and J 9 bases; nucleotides not matched to a gene: 20. Germline CDR1 LGHDT, CDR2 YNNKEL (reference sequence). The CDR3 reads CASSQVYFWVAGCLCEQFF. CDR3 in DNA: TGTGCCAGCAGCCAAGTCTACTTTTGGGTAGCGGGGTGTTTATGTGAGCAGTTCTTC.

This clone has a single count. CDR3 sequence (DNA): TGTGCCAGTACAGGAATTCCAAGCTATGGCTACACCTTC. Residues: CASTGIPSYGYTF. V usage is TRBV19 and J usage is TRBJ1-2, with D hard to call. Trimming cost V 7 bases and J 4 bases, with 13 bases left between them. The CDR3 consists of 13 residues. Germline loops: CDR1 LNHDA, CDR2 SQIVND (reference sequence).

The gene calls are TRBV6-2 or TRBV6-3 and TRBJ2-1; 10 nucleotides align to TRBD2. Germline CDR1 reads MNHEY; CDR2 reads SVGEGT. The CDR3 is made up of 16 amino acids. J lost 0 bases, V lost 5 bases, and 4 bases had no gene match. In DNA form, the CDR3 reads TGTGCCAGCAGTAGGACTAGCGGTAACTCCTACAATGAGCAGTTCTTC. Encoded protein: CASSRTSGNSYNEQFF.

The chain uses TRBV19 and TRBJ1-1; TRBD1 matches at 7 bases. The CDR3 sequence is 13 residues long. The trim removed 7 bases at V and 7 bases at J, leaving 9 bases unmatched. The germline V gene has CDR1 LNHDA and CDR2 SQIVND (reference sequence). The CDR3 DNA follows: TGTGCCAGTAATCGACAGGGTTCGTATGAAGCTTTCTTT. Encoded protein: CASNRQGSYEAFF.

This chain links TRBV27 with TRBJ1-5; 8 bases are a match to TRBD1. The germline gives CDR1 MNHEY, CDR2 SMNVEV (reference sequence). The junction had 3 bases not matched to a gene; V was cut back by 5 bases and J by 3 bases. The CDR3 is 14 residues long. The CDR3 loop is CASSRRGPNQPQHF. The CDR3 coding sequence is TGTGCCAGCAGTCGCAGGGGGCCCAATCAGCCCCAGCATTTT.

The rearrangement links TRBV29-1 to TRBJ1-1, with no clear D. CDR1 SQVTM and CDR2 ANQGSEA come from the germline V gene. The CDR3 spans 11 residues. V was shortened by 7 bases and J by 5 bases, with 11 bases between the two germline ends. CDR3 DNA: TGCAGCGCCGGAGCAACGACTGAAGCTTTCTTT. Translating gives CSAGATTEAFF.

This clone was seen only once. This chain joins TRBV4-3 and TRBJ1-1; D unresolved. Germline lookup yields CDR1 LGHNA and CDR2 YSLEER. The CDR3 length is 18 residues. V gave up 0 bases and J gave up 0 bases, with 17 bases separating them. CDR3 nucleotides: TGCGCCAGCAGCCAAGATCTTCCAGGCCTCCTCATGAACACTGAAGCTTTCTTT. It encodes CASSQDLPGLLMNTEAFF.

Concerning this clone itself: Other DNA variants within this sample encode the same CDR3. This chain joins TRBV5-1 and TRBJ2-5; 12 bases are a match to TRBD2. This CDR3 is 16 amino acids long. Germline trimming cut 2 bases from V and 1 base from J; bases unmatched to any gene: 3. Looked up from germline, CDR1 is SGHRS and CDR2 is YFSETQ. The CDR3 is CASSLGLAGPQETQYF. The CDR3 region has the DNA TGCGCCAGCAGCTTAGGACTAGCGGGGCCCCAAGAGACCCAGTACTTC.

The gene calls are TRBV2 and TRBJ2-7, with D possibly TRBD2 on 7 matching bases. From germline, CDR1 is SNHLY and CDR2 FYNNEI. This CDR3 contains 16 residues. V shed 5 bases and J shed 3 bases, with 20 bases lying between them. Here the CDR3 DNA reads TGTGCCAGCAGTCCTCCTAGGGGGGGCGGGGGCTACGAGCAGTACTTC. Amino acids: CASSPPRGGGGYEQYF.

This CDR3 reads CASSIRPRGANVLTF. The DNA for the CDR3 is TGTGCCAGTAGTATCCGCCCGCGCGGGGCCAACGTCCTGACTTTC. This chain joins TRBV19 and TRBJ2-6; D gene uncertain. The CDR3 contains 15 residues. Germline V gene lookup returns CDR1 LNHDA and CDR2 SQIVND (reference sequence). V was shortened by 3 bases and J by 4 bases, with 10 bases between the two germline ends.

This clone has just one count. The rearrangement joins TRBV10-2 to TRBJ1-1, with D possibly matching TRBD1 (6 bases). The length of the CDR3 is 14 residues. CDR1 WSHSY and CDR2 SAAADI come from the germline V gene. V was trimmed by 2 bases and J by 2 bases, leaving 9 bases between them. CDR3 amino acids: CASSEQGPNTEAFF. DNA of the CDR3: TGCGCCAGCAGTGAGCAGGGGCCCAACACTGAAGCTTTCTTT.

The chain carries TRBV19 and TRBJ2-6; D remains ambiguous. The CDR3 extends over 13 amino acids. V lost 6 bases, J lost 1 base, and 4 bases lay in between. Germline V gene sequence: CDR1 LNHDA, CDR2 SQIVND (reference sequence). Here the CDR3 DNA reads TGTGCCAGTAGGTTATCTGGGGCCAACGTCCTGACTTTC. It encodes CASRLSGANVLTF.

The chain employs TRBV6-6 and TRBJ2-7, with TRBD1 matching 10 bases. The germline V gene encodes CDR1 MNHNY and CDR2 SVGAGI (reference sequence). Trimming took 2 bases from V and 2 from J; bases not matched to a gene: 3. CDR3 length equals 15 residues. The CDR3 DNA reads as TGTGCCAGCAGTTACCGGGACAGGGGACCCTACGAGCAGTACTTC. It translates to CASSYRDRGPYEQYF.

This chain uses TRBV5-1 with TRBJ1-2; 11 nucleotides line up with TRBD1. The CDR3 is 14 amino acids. The V gene's germline CDR1 is SGHRS and CDR2 YFSETQ. V dropped 4 bases and J dropped 4; count of bases not matched to a gene: 3. In DNA, the CDR3 is TGCGCCAGCAGCCCCGGGACAGGGGGCTATGGCTACACCTTC. Protein sequence: CASSPGTGGYGYTF. The full variable domain, with the rest looked up from reference TRBV5-1 and TRBJ1-2, is KAGVTQTPRYLIKTRGQQVTLSCSPISGHRSVSWYQQTPGQGLQFLFEYFSETQRNKGNFPGRFSGRQFSNSRSEMNVSTLELGDSALYLCASSPGTGGYGYTFGSGTRLTVV.

This clone was detected only a few times. The gene calls are TRBV20-1 and TRBJ1-1; D unresolved. Germline V gene lookup returns CDR1 DFQATT and CDR2 SNEGSKA (reference sequence). The CDR3 length is 13 residues. V lost 3 bases, J lost 7 bases, and 15 bases lay in between. The chain's CDR3 is CSASPRTVYEAFF. For the CDR3, the DNA is TGCAGTGCTAGTCCCCGTACAGTATATGAAGCTTTCTTT.

This chain uses TRBV20-1 with TRBJ1-5; possible D gene TRBD1, 5 bases. This CDR3 has 13 residues. V shed 3 bases and J shed 4 bases, with 10 bases lying between them. Germline lookup yields CDR1 DFQATT and CDR2 SNEGSKA (reference sequence). Here the CDR3 DNA reads TGCAGTGCTAGTTTCGGGGGGAATCAGCCCCAGCATTTT. Protein: CSASFGGNQPQHF.

This clone was picked up many times. The chain has TRBV11-2 and TRBJ1-2; 9 nucleotides line up with TRBD1. The length of the CDR3 is 14 residues. V dropped 4 bases and J dropped 6; count of bases not matched to a gene: 6. Germline CDR1 SGHAT, CDR2 FQNNGV. CDR3 protein: CASSSLRDRDGYTF. DNA of the CDR3: TGTGCCAGCAGCTCACTCCGGGACAGGGATGGCTACACCTTC.

V gene TRBV5-1 combines with J gene TRBJ1-2; D remains unclear. The CDR3 is 14 residues long. The V gene's germline CDR1 is SGHRS and CDR2 YFSETQ. V was clipped by 0 bases and J by 2 bases, with 8 bases between them. The CDR3 region is CASSLGGENYGYTF. The CDR3, as DNA: TGCGCCAGCAGCTTGGGGGGAGAGAACTATGGCTACACCTTC.